This T cell receptor beta chain was obtained from a study of blood T cell repertoires in COVID-19. For the study at large: COVID-19 samples collected from the United States, Italy and Spain covered acute and convalescent phases. From T cells, B-cell-depleted T cells, or PBMCs came the material, which was cDNA or gDNA.

Germline V gene sequence: CDR1 MNHEY, CDR2 SVGAGI. The ends were cut back, 8 bases at V and 10 bases at J, with 14 bases in the middle. The CDR3 runs to 12 residues. Those enrolled, adults aged about 18 to 89 years, came from around 24 US areas. Participants were placed into cohorts based on the clinical history they reported. Sequenced by immunoSEQ multiplex PCR; TCRdb stores in-frame clones only, minus some. The data contain around 190,000 clones, around 88% of them singletons. This receptor was obtained from a man aged 40-50 years with acute COVID-19. Specimen: PBMCs or T cells enriched from blood (not recorded which). The gene calls are TRBV6-5 and TRBJ1-4, with unresolved D. CDR3 nucleotide sequence: TGTGCCAGCGCCCAGTCGGCGGGAAAACTGTTTTTT. Encoded protein: CASAQSAGKLFF.